These T cell receptor beta chains were read from a single sample in a study of OX40 agonist ivuxolimab in advanced cancers. The assay was immunoSEQ multiplex PCR, and TCRdb's table has in-frame clones only and misses some. The data contain 90,000 to 130,000 clones, 80% to 95% of them singletons. The source material was CD4+ or CD8+ T cells sorted from blood, sampled in a trial of the OX40 agonist ivuxolimab. The receptors originated from an adult with an advanced solid tumor such as melanoma, head and neck, liver or kidney cancer. CDR3s include the opening cysteine and the closing phenylalanine or tryptophan.

j_call | v_call | cdr3_aa
TRBJ2-2 | TRBV2 | CASNGGDTGELFF
TRBJ2-7 | TRBV5-1 | CASSSASYEQYF
TRBJ2-7 | TRBV30 | CAWSVMGQGGQYF
TRBJ1-6 | TRBV5-1 | CASSLAGRSPLHF
TRBJ1-1 | TRBV7-8 | CASNKQGNTEAFF
TRBJ1-1 | TRBV5-4 | CASSLAQGANTEAFF
TRBJ2-2 | TRBV5-1 | CASSFSHPVPGELFF
TRBJ2-1 | TRBV5-5 | CASSASVFVEQFF
TRBJ2-4 | TRBV5-4 | CASSLPGLIKYF
TRBJ2-3 | TRBV4-1 | CASSPTGGVGTDTQYF
TRBJ2-7 | TRBV28 | CASRPTGVREQYF
TRBJ1-1 | TRBV7-8 | CASSFKRQTEAFF
TRBJ1-1 | TRBV29-1 | CSGTDGTEAFF
TRBJ1-5 | TRBV6-1 | CASSLGVQPQHF
TRBJ1-1 | TRBV18 | CASSKDREGTEAFF
TRBJ1-3 | TRBV5-5 | CASSYEGNTIYF
TRBJ2-3 | TRBV7-3 | CASSTQGGTQYF
TRBJ1-1 | TRBV7-6 | CASSTNMDTEAFF
TRBJ2-3 | TRBV30 | CAWGGAWQTQYF
TRBJ1-4 | TRBV10-3 | CAISEFQGGNEKLFF
TRBJ2-5 | TRBV7-9 | CASSRDGLQETQYF
TRBJ1-2 | TRBV6-1 | CASSETPGTLTFGGYTF
TRBJ2-7 | TRBV19 | CASSIDGQGSYEQYF
TRBJ2-5 | TRBV7-3 | CASSPRGLAGVAGETQYF
TRBJ2-3 | TRBV15 | CATSRGQPGTDTQYF
TRBJ1-2 | TRBV19 | CARPRVLRYTF
TRBJ1-1 | TRBV4-2 | CASSQAGRTDGTEAFF
TRBJ2-7 | TRBV5-1 | CASSLDAQGVPYF
TRBJ2-6 | TRBV5-8 | CASSHSSSGANVLTF
TRBJ2-3 | TRBV5-1 | CASSLGEDTQYF
TRBJ1-2 | TRBV2 | CATERDRNYGYTF
TRBJ2-3 | TRBV18 | CASSPRPLAGGGTDTQYF
TRBJ2-2 | TRBV7-9 | CASSLYGVGELFF
TRBJ2-2 | TRBV5-1 | CASSLVTGAGELFF